This T cell receptor beta chain is drawn from a study of blood T cell repertoires in COVID-19. Data came from immunoSEQ multiplex PCR; TCRdb stores just in-frame clones and leaves some out. The table includes over 200,000 clones, 90% to 95% detected once. In regard to this clone: Other DNA sequences from this sample encode an identical CDR3 as well.

Material: peripheral blood. The source is a man aged 25-45 years with acute or convalescent COVID-19.

The CDR3 protein is CASSLGGRETQYF. Written as DNA, the CDR3 is TGTGCCAGCAGTTTAGGGGGCCGAGAGACCCAGTACTTC. V usage is TRBV28 and J usage is TRBJ2-5; possible D gene TRBD1, 6 bases. V shed 2 bases and J shed 4 bases, with 8 bases lying between them. This CDR3 region has 13 residues. CDR1 is MDHEN and CDR2 is SYDVKM in the germline V gene. Full variable domain (missing parts from reference TRBV28 and TRBJ2-5): DVKVTQSSRYLVKRTGEKVFLECVQDMDHENMFWYRQDPGLGLRLIYFSYDVKMKEKGDIPEGYSVSREKKERFSLILESASTNQTSMYLCASSLGGRETQYFGPGTRLLVL.